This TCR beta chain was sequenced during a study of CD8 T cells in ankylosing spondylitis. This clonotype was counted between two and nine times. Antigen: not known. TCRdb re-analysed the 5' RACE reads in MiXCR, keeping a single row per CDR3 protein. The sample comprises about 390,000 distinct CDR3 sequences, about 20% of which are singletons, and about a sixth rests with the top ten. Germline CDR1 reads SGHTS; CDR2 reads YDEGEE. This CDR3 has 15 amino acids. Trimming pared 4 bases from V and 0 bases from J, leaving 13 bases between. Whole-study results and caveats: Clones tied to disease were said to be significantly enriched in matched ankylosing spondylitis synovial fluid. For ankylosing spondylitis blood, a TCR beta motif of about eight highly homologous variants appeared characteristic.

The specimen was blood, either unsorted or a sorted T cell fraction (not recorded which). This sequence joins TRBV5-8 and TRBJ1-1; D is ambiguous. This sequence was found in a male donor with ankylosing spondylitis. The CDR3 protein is CASSVGSGLNTEAFF. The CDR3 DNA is TGTGCCAGCAGCGTGGGTTCGGGGTTGAACACTGAAGCTTTCTTT.